Below, 17 T cell receptor beta chains from the same sample are listed, as sequenced in a study of T-cell reconstitution after alpha-beta-depleted transplantation in children (dated by TCRdb to between 2015 and 2016). Sample treatment or condition, as interpreted from the label and publication: allogeneic hematopoietic cell transplantation with graft depleted of TCRalphabeta T cells and CD19 B cells. The method behind the library was PCR. Sequencing used an Illumina HiSeq 2500. To normalize quantification of the TCRbeta repertoire, the TCR libraries were built with molecular barcoding that relied on unique molecular identifiers. TCRdb handled the public reads itself, with Q25 trimming in fastp and clone calling in MiXCR, and kept productive beta chains. Each record represents a unique CDR3 protein, reported with the most common genes and DNA among its rows. Across this sample there are 450,000 to 550,000 distinct CDR3 sequences, with over 10% seen only once. 12% to 15% of the sample goes to the ten largest clones.

The sequencing used PBMCs, mostly from graft donor cells, collected 180 days after TCRalphabeta/CD19-depleted stem cell transplant. These receptors were obtained from a female patient aged 2-15 years who had a stem cell transplant for aplastic anemia, so the T cells may come from the graft donor.

CDR3 region: CASRDHRVNTEAFF. CDR3 coding DNA: TGTGCCAGCAGAGACCACAGGGTGAACACTGAAGCTTTCTTT. This chain joins TRBV6-2 or TRBV6-3 and TRBJ1-1; tentative D call: TRBD1 (6 bases). CDR3 size: 14 residues. Trimming removed 6 bases at V and 0 bases at J, with 11 bases between. In germline, CDR1 is MNHEY, CDR2 SVGEGT.

This clonotype was picked up many times. The CDR3 bases are TGTGCCAGCAGTTTATTGACAGCTCGACCTACTTACGAGCAGTACTTC. Residues: CASSLLTARPTYEQYF. This chain joins TRBV27 and TRBJ2-7; D possibly corresponds to TRBD1 (5 bases). The CDR3 loop spans 16 amino acids. Germline CDR1 MNHEY, CDR2 SMNVEV (reference sequence). The ends were cut back, 1 base at V and 4 bases at J, with 17 bases in the middle.

This clonotype was observed a few times. The genes are TRBV18 and TRBJ2-7; either TRBD1 or TRBD2 may supply D (5 bases each). Trimming took 2 bases from V and 3 from J, leaving 14 bases between them. Germline assignment: CDR1 KGHSH and CDR2 LQKENI. The CDR3 has 15 amino acids. CDR3 DNA sequence: TGTGCCAGCTCACCAGAGGGGAGCGCATACTACGAGCAGTACTTC. This codes for CASSPEGSAYYEQYF.

This clonotype was seen at least ten times. This chain links TRBV20-1 with TRBJ2-3, with a weak D call TRBD1 (5 bases). V shed 6 bases and J shed 2 bases, with 15 bases lying between them. CDR3 length equals 14 residues. Germline values: CDR1 DFQATT, CDR2 SNEGSKA (reference sequence). CDR3 amino acids: CSARKGVITDTQYF. The CDR3 DNA follows: TGCAGTGCCCGGAAAGGGGTAATCACAGATACGCAGTATTTT.

V usage is TRBV2 and J usage is TRBJ2-1; no reliable D call. CDR3 length: 15 residues. The V gene's germline CDR1 is SNHLY and CDR2 FYNNEI. V lost 7 bases and J lost 5, with 18 bases in between. The CDR3 loop is CASTNNDFWDNEQFF. In nucleotides, the CDR3 is TGTGCCAGCACGAACAACGACTTTTGGGACAATGAGCAGTTCTTC.

The chain uses TRBV18 and TRBJ2-2; tentative D call: TRBD2 (5 bases). The CDR3 loop spans 17 amino acids. Trimming stripped 6 bases from V and 6 bases from J, with 23 bases between. Germline V gives CDR1 KGHSH, CDR2 LQKENI. This CDR3 reads CASSHLDLPLFAGELFF. The CDR3 nucleotides are TGTGCCAGCTCTCACTTGGACTTGCCCCTGTTCGCCGGGGAGCTGTTTTTT.

This clonotype was picked up many times. The chain employs TRBV20-1 and TRBJ2-7; the D is unclear. Per germline, CDR1 DFQATT and CDR2 SNEGSKA (reference sequence). V lost 0 bases and J 1 base, leaving 10 bases between the germline ends. The CDR3 extends over 14 amino acids. For the CDR3, the DNA is TGCAGTGCTAGAGACCTTGGATCTTCCTACGAGCAGTACTTC. Its translation: CSARDLGSSYEQYF.

This sequence joins TRBV28 and TRBJ1-6; TRBD1 is a possible D gene (6 bases). Germline CDR1 and CDR2: MDHEN and SYDVKM. The CDR3 length is 15 residues. The germline V and J ends were trimmed by 5 bases and 9 bases, with 17 bases remaining between them. The CDR3 is CASSNTGQRLSPLHF. The CDR3 bases are TGTGCCAGCAGTAATACCGGACAGCGGCTTTCACCCCTCCACTTT.

The chain is built from TRBV5-1 and TRBJ1-6; no reliable D call. The V gene's germline CDR1 is SGHRS and CDR2 YFSETQ. This CDR3 comprises 17 residues. Trimming shortened V by 3 bases and J by 0 bases, and 13 bases separated the two germline ends. DNA for the CDR3: TGCGCCAGCAGCTCCACCGCCGGGAGCTCCTATAATTCACCCCTCCACTTT. It translates to CASSSTAGSSYNSPLHF.

The table lists this clonotype with many counts. The chain uses TRBV20-1 and TRBJ1-2; D is unclear. V lost 6 bases and J lost 4, with 12 bases in between. CDR1 DFQATT and CDR2 SNEGSKA come from the germline V gene (reference sequence). CDR3 size: 12 residues. For the CDR3, the DNA is TGCAGTGCCGGAGGCGCTTCCTATGGCTACACCTTC. This sequence encodes CSAGGASYGYTF.

The table lists this clonotype with a few counts. This chain links TRBV7-2 with TRBJ2-5; maybe TRBD2 (6 bases). The CDR3 has 15 residues. Germline-derived CDR1 and CDR2 are SGHTA and FQGNSA. V was clipped by 5 bases and J by 4 bases, with 17 bases between them. The CDR3 DNA sequence: TGTGCCAGCAGCGCCCGGGACTCCCGACCAGAGACCCAGTACTTC. This sequence encodes CASSARDSRPETQYF.

This clonotype was observed a few times. The chain combines TRBV3-1 with TRBJ1-3; perhaps TRBD1 as D (5 bases). CDR1 and CDR2 (germline): LGHDT, YNNKEL (reference sequence). The V and J ends lost 4 bases and 4 bases respectively, with 20 bases between them. The CDR3 loop spans 17 amino acids. The CDR3 loop is CASSPPWMGGTGNTIYF. The CDR3 DNA reads as TGTGCCAGCAGCCCACCCTGGATGGGGGGAACAGGAAACACCATATATTTT. The full variable domain, its missing parts supplied by reference TRBV3-1 and TRBJ1-3, is DTAVSQTPKYLVTQMGNDKSIKCEQNLGHDTMYWYKQDSKKFLKIMFSYNNKELIINETVPNRFSPKSPDKAHLNLHINSLELGDSAVYFCASSPPWMGGTGNTIYFGEGSWLTVV.

This clonotype was observed a handful of times. The chain links TRBV6-1 to TRBJ1-1; D gene ambiguous. V gave up 5 bases and J gave up 2 bases, with 12 bases separating them. The germline CDR1 and CDR2 sequences are MNHNS and SASEGT. The CDR3 is made up of 14 amino acids. The chain's CDR3 is CASSNPPVNTEAFF. The CDR3 region has the DNA TGTGCCAGCAGTAATCCACCGGTTAACACTGAAGCTTTCTTT.

This clonotype was detected many times. The chain carries TRBV4-1 and TRBJ2-3, with 10 bases lining up with TRBD2. J lost 4 bases, V lost 4 bases, and 5 bases had no gene match. This CDR3 comprises 15 residues. Germline loops: CDR1 MGHRA, CDR2 YSYEKL. CDR3 region: CASSLLAGSPDTQYF. The CDR3 region has the DNA TGCGCCAGCAGCCTACTAGCGGGAAGCCCAGATACGCAGTATTTT.

The rearrangement links TRBV7-2 to TRBJ1-1, with 7 bases identical to TRBD1. Germline values: CDR1 SGHTA, CDR2 FQGNSA. This CDR3 region has 14 residues. V was clipped by 1 base and J by 11 bases; unmatched bases: 10. In nucleotides, the CDR3 is TGTGCCAGCAGCTTAGTCCCAAGACAGGGCAGGGCTTTCTTT. It translates to CASSLVPRQGRAFF.

The V call is TRBV7-8, the J call TRBJ2-4, with D possibly matching TRBD1 (5 bases). Looked up from germline, CDR1 is SGHVS and CDR2 is FQNEAQ. V was shortened by 7 bases and J by 1 base, with 17 bases between the two germline ends. There are 16 residues in the CDR3. CDR3 in amino acids: CASTSAWGMAKNIQYF. The CDR3 DNA sequence: TGTGCCAGCACCTCCGCCTGGGGCATGGCCAAAAACATTCAGTACTTC.

This clonotype has ten or more counts. The genes are TRBV4-3 and TRBJ2-7, with D unclear. The CDR3 has 12 residues. V lost 0 bases, J lost 9 bases, and 9 bases lay in between. Germline-derived CDR1 and CDR2 are LGHNA and YSLEER. In nucleotides, the CDR3 is TGCGCCAGCAGCCAAGATATGTCGGTGCAGTACTTC. It codes for CASSQDMSVQYF.